These 25 T cell receptor beta chains were all obtained from the same sample, sequenced in a study of blood T cell repertoires in COVID-19. Assay: immunoSEQ multiplex PCR; the TCRdb copy retains only in-frame clones and omits some. The data show 30,000 to 40,000 clones, with around 90% seen just once and 4% to 5% held by the top ten. Sequencing was done on a sample of peripheral blood. The receptor source for this set is a woman aged 70-85 years with active COVID-19.

This clone was counted between two and nine times. This chain joins TRBV7-8 and TRBJ2-1; possibly TRBD2 for D (5 bases). From germline, CDR1 is SGHVS and CDR2 FQNEAQ. CDR3 length: 15 amino acids. Trimming stripped 1 base from V and 5 bases from J, with 12 bases between. CDR3 sequence: CASSLVGLADNEQFF. CDR3 coding DNA: TGTGCCAGCAGCTTAGTAGGTCTAGCAGACAATGAGCAGTTCTTC. The full variable domain, completed using reference TRBV7-8 and TRBJ2-1, is GAGVSQSPRYKVAKRGQDVALRCDPISGHVSLFWYQQALGQGPEFLTYFQNEAQLDKSGLPSDRFFAERPEGSVSTLKIQRTQQEDSAVYLCASSLVGLADNEQFFGPGTRLTVL.

The genes are TRBV15 and TRBJ2-2; 7 bases are shared with TRBD2. This CDR3 region has 16 residues. Germline assignment: CDR1 LNHNV and CDR2 YYDKDF (reference sequence). Losses at the gene ends were 0 bases for V and 4 bases for J; bases not matched to a gene: 5. The CDR3 region has the DNA TGTGCCACCAGCAGAGAGGGAGGGGCGGGCACCGGGGAGCTGTTTTTT. It is translated as CATSREGGAGTGELFF. Supplemented by reference TRBV15 and TRBJ2-2, the full variable domain reads DAMVIQNPRYQVTQFGKPVTLSCSQTLNHNVMYWYQQKSSQAPKLLFHYYDKDFNNEADTPDNFQSRRPNTSFCFLDIRSPGLGDTAMYLCATSREGGAGTGELFFGEGSRLTVL.

The count of this clone is one. The rearrangement links TRBV6-6 to TRBJ1-4, with 7 bases that match TRBD1. CDR1 is MNHNY, CDR2 SVGAGI, per germline (reference sequence). This CDR3 is 17 amino acids long. V gave up 5 bases and J gave up 2 bases; unmatched junction bases: 11. The DNA for the CDR3 is TGTGCCAGCAGTCCGGGCGTTTACAGGGGTACTAATGAAAAACTGTTTTTT. Protein product: CASSPGVYRGTNEKLFF.

The V call is TRBV27, the J call TRBJ2-3; 9 bases are shared with TRBD2. This CDR3 region has 16 residues. The junction had 6 bases not matched to a gene; V was cut back by 2 bases and J by 3 bases. Germline V gives CDR1 MNHEY, CDR2 SMNVEV (reference sequence). In DNA, the CDR3 is TGTGCCAGCAGTTTACTGTGGCGGGGGGGAACAGATACGCAGTATTTT. Its translation: CASSLLWRGGTDTQYF.

V is TRBV27 and J is TRBJ1-6; 8 positions agree with TRBD1. Germline V CDR1 and CDR2: MNHEY, SMNVEV (reference sequence). V shed 5 bases, J shed 6 bases, and the junction held 3 bases outside the gene matches. There are 14 residues in the CDR3. CDR3 bases: TGTGCCAGCAGTCCGGGACAGGTTAATTCACCCCTCCACTTT. It yields the protein CASSPGQVNSPLHF.

The gene calls are TRBV30 and TRBJ1-5, with 7 positions matching TRBD1. Germline CDR1 is GTSNPN and CDR2 is SVGIG (reference sequence). The junction had 3 bases not matched to a gene; V was cut back by 1 base and J by 6 bases. CDR3 length: 13 amino acids. The CDR3 spells CAWSGQGSQPQHF. CDR3 coding DNA: TGTGCCTGGAGTGGACAGGGTAGTCAGCCCCAGCATTTT.

This chain connects TRBV9 to TRBJ1-2; D is uncertain. The CDR3 is made up of 13 amino acids. Trimming removed 1 base from V and 6 bases from J, with 10 bases in between. In germline, CDR1 is SGDLS, CDR2 YYNGEE. The CDR3 loop reads CASSVSGGHGYTF. The CDR3 DNA reads as TGTGCCAGCAGCGTAAGCGGCGGGCATGGCTACACCTTC.

This clone appeared a few times. This CDR3 reads CASSQVLYRGSQPQHF. The CDR3 DNA sequence: TGCGCCAGCAGCCAAGTCCTATACAGGGGAAGTCAGCCCCAGCATTTT. The rearrangement joins TRBV4-1 to TRBJ1-5, with 7 nucleotides matching TRBD1. Trimming removed 1 base from V and 6 bases from J; junction bases left unmatched: 9. The CDR3 is 16 amino acids. In germline, CDR1 is MGHRA, CDR2 YSYEKL.

The chain has TRBV7-2 and TRBJ2-7, with D perhaps matching TRBD1 (6 bases). From germline, CDR1 is SGHTA and CDR2 FQGNSA. This CDR3 region has 15 residues. V was pared by 4 bases and J by 0 bases, with 13 bases between. CDR3: CASSYHRDTSYEQYF. The CDR3 bases are TGTGCCAGCAGCTATCATCGGGACACCTCCTACGAGCAGTACTTC.

In its sample, this clone was seen once. This rearrangement joins TRBV10-1 to TRBJ2-7; TRBD1 matches 7 bases. Germline CDR1 WNHNN, CDR2 SYGVQD (reference sequence). The CDR3 spans 14 residues. The junction had 9 bases not matched to a gene; V was cut back by 6 bases and J by 4 bases. In DNA form, the CDR3 reads TGCGCCAGCAGACGAACCGGGACAGAGTACGAGCAGTACTTC. Amino acids: CASRRTGTEYEQYF.

This clone was counted between two and nine times. The rearrangement links TRBV28 to TRBJ2-2, with D uncertain. Looked up from germline, CDR1 is MDHEN and CDR2 is SYDVKM. The CDR3 extends over 17 amino acids. V lost 3 bases to trimming and J lost 2 bases, with 16 bases between them. The CDR3 DNA is TGTGCCAGCAGTTTGGGCAGGATAGTATCAAACACCGGGGAGCTGTTTTTT. Translating gives CASSLGRIVSNTGELFF. Combining the CDR3 with reference TRBV28 and TRBJ2-2 gives the whole variable domain DVKVTQSSRYLVKRTGEKVFLECVQDMDHENMFWYRQDPGLGLRLIYFSYDVKMKEKGDIPEGYSVSREKKERFSLILESASTNQTSMYLCASSLGRIVSNTGELFFGEGSRLTVL.

The chain is built from TRBV5-1 and TRBJ2-1; 14 positions match TRBD2. Germline V CDR1 and CDR2: SGHRS, YFSETQ. This CDR3 contains 16 residues. The V gene end was trimmed by 4 bases and the J gene end by 5 bases; junction bases not matched to a gene: 5. The CDR3 protein is CASSLRTSGGNNEQFF. CDR3 nucleotides: TGCGCCAGCAGCCTACGGACTAGCGGGGGGAACAATGAGCAGTTCTTC.

The chain links TRBV7-9 to TRBJ1-4; a possible D gene is TRBD1 (5 bases). The CDR3 extends over 18 amino acids. Germline V CDR1 and CDR2: SEHNR, FQNEAQ (reference sequence). Trimming took 5 bases from V and 8 from J, leaving 27 bases between them. CDR3 DNA: TGTGCCAGCAGCCAAAACCCGCGGGAGAACGAGTGGGGGGAAAAACTGTTTTTT. As protein: CASSQNPRENEWGEKLFF.

The chain employs TRBV2 and TRBJ1-1; 9 nucleotides align to TRBD1. Losses at the gene ends were 5 bases for V and 0 bases for J; bases not matched to a gene: 7. The CDR3 consists of 16 residues. Germline CDR1 reads SNHLY; CDR2 reads FYNNEI. The CDR3 here is CASSPGQGLMNTEAFF. DNA for the CDR3: TGTGCCAGCAGTCCGGGACAGGGCTTAATGAACACTGAAGCTTTCTTT.

The V call is TRBV7-2, the J call TRBJ2-5; 7 nucleotides line up with TRBD2. Germline trimming cut 4 bases from V and 5 bases from J; bases unmatched to any gene: 7. The CDR3 sequence is 14 residues long. CDR1 SGHTA and CDR2 FQGNSA come from the germline V gene. CDR3 bases: TGTGCCAGCAGCTCCCAGACTAGCCGGGAGACCCAGTACTTC. This codes for CASSSQTSRETQYF.

The sample holds a few counts of this clone. The V and J genes are TRBV2 and TRBJ2-3; D uncertain. V was pared by 4 bases and J by 6 bases, with 23 bases between. This CDR3 is built from 17 residues. Germline loops: CDR1 SNHLY, CDR2 FYNNEI. The CDR3 sequence: CASSAPDWKSASDTQYF. DNA of the CDR3: TGTGCCAGCAGTGCCCCTGACTGGAAATCGGCTTCGGATACGCAGTATTTT.

The chain uses TRBV6-5 and TRBJ1-5; TRBD1 matches 9 bases. V lost 0 bases, J lost 4 bases, and 4 bases stayed unmatched. This CDR3 region has 16 residues. CDR1 is MNHEY and CDR2 is SVGAGI in the germline V gene. CDR3: CASSYSGTGPNQPQHF. The CDR3 DNA reads TGTGCCAGCAGTTACTCGGGGACAGGGCCGAATCAGCCCCAGCATTTT.

The gene calls are TRBV19 and TRBJ1-5; D gene ambiguous. The germline V gene encodes CDR1 LNHDA and CDR2 SQIVND (reference sequence). This CDR3 spans 16 amino acids. Deletions cut 3 bases from V and 3 bases from J, with 15 bases between. CDR3 nucleotide sequence: TGTGCCAGTAGTATGGGAGTCTGGCGGGTCAATCAGCCCCAGCATTTT. It encodes CASSMGVWRVNQPQHF. The whole variable domain, remainder taken from reference TRBV19 and TRBJ1-5, is DGGITQSPKYLFRKEGQNVTLSCEQNLNHDAMYWYRQDPGQGLRLIYYSQIVNDFQKGDIAEGYSVSREKKESFPLTVTSAQKNPTAFYLCASSMGVWRVNQPQHFGDGTRLSIL.

Remarks on this clone: The junction does not match germline at one end; this may be a read error. The chain combines TRBV27 with TRBJ1-1, with D possibly being TRBD1 (6 bases). CDR1 and CDR2 from the germline V gene are MNHEY and SMNVEV (reference sequence). The CDR3 covers 13 residues. The CDR3 protein is CASTRGKDTEAFF. The CDR3 DNA reads TGTGCCAGCACGAGGGGGAAAGACACAGAAGCTTTCTTT.

This chain uses TRBV29-1 with TRBJ2-2; TRBD1 might be the D (5 bases). In germline, CDR1 is SQVTM, CDR2 ANQGSEA. The CDR3 runs 14 residues. Trimming removed 4 bases at V and 5 bases at J, with 14 bases between. CDR3 sequence: CSVGMTANTGELFF. The CDR3 DNA sequence: TGCAGCGTTGGGATGACAGCCAATACCGGGGAGCTGTTTTTT.

This chain joins TRBV7-9 and TRBJ2-5; 7 bases are a match to TRBD2. The CDR3 consists of 17 residues. Germline V gene sequence: CDR1 SEHNR, CDR2 FQNEAQ (reference sequence). V lost 1 base, J lost 2 bases, and 10 bases stayed unmatched. This CDR3 is CASSLGLRSSGQETQYF. In DNA, the CDR3 is TGTGCCAGCAGCTTAGGACTCCGGAGTAGCGGGCAAGAGACCCAGTACTTC. The full variable domain, rest sourced from reference TRBV7-9 and TRBJ2-5, is DTGVSQNPRHKITKRGQNVTFRCDPISEHNRLYWYRQTLGQGPEFLTYFQNEAQLEKSRLLSDRFSAERPKGSFSTLEIQRTEQGDSAMYLCASSLGLRSSGQETQYFGPGTRLLVL.

The chain has TRBV10-1 and TRBJ2-1, with TRBD1 matching 7 bases. Losses at the gene ends were 3 bases for V and 8 bases for J; bases not matched to a gene: 4. CDR1 WNHNN and CDR2 SYGVQD come from the germline V gene (reference sequence). The CDR3 is 13 residues long. The CDR3 protein is CASSELQGYEQFF. As DNA, the CDR3 is TGCGCCAGCAGTGAACTACAGGGGTATGAGCAGTTCTTC.

The chain uses TRBV6-2 or TRBV6-3 and TRBJ2-3; 7 positions match TRBD2. V trimming: 0 bases; J trimming: 0 bases; junction bases outside the gene matches: 3. From germline, CDR1 is MNHEY and CDR2 SVGEGT. This CDR3 has 16 amino acids. The CDR3 DNA reads as TGTGCCAGCAGTTACTCGAGTAGCGGGAGCACAGATACGCAGTATTTT. This encodes CASSYSSSGSTDTQYF.

This chain connects TRBV7-2 to TRBJ2-1; 11 bases are a match to TRBD2. Germline V gives CDR1 SGHTA, CDR2 FQGNSA. V was pared by 3 bases and J by 4 bases, with 5 bases of the junction left unmatched. The CDR3 loop spans 16 amino acids. The CDR3 region has the DNA TGTGCCAGCAGCTTTAACCTAGCGGGGGGTTACAATGAGCAGTTCTTC. Translating gives CASSFNLAGGYNEQFF.

The rearrangement links TRBV18 to TRBJ2-5, with D hard to call. The germline CDR1 and CDR2 sequences are KGHSH and LQKENI. V was trimmed by 6 bases and J by 5 bases, leaving 16 bases between them. The CDR3 has 14 amino acids. CDR3 sequence (DNA): TGTGCCAGCTCGCCGGTCCCCAACGCGGAGACCCAGTACTTC. It yields the protein CASSPVPNAETQYF.